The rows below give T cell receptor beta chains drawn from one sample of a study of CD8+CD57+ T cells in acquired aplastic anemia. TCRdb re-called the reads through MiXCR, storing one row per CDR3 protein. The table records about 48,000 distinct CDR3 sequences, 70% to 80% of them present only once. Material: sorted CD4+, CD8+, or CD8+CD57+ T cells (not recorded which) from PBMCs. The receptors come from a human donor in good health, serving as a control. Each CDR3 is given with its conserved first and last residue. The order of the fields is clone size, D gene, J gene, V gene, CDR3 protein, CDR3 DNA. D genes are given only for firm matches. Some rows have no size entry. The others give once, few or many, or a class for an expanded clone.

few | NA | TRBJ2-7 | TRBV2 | CASSGGMAYEQYF | TGTGCCAGCAGTGGAGGCATGGCCTACGAGCAGTACTTC
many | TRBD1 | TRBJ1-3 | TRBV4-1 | CASSRTAGTGVGNTIYF | TGCGCCAGCAGCCGCACCGCGGGGACAGGGGTCGGAAACACCATATATTTT
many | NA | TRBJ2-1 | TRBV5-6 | CASNAGELGNEQFF | TGTGCCAGCAACGCCGGGGAATTGGGGAATGAGCAGTTCTTC
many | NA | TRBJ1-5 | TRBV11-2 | CASSLMGTGRSGDQPQHF | TGTGCCAGCAGCTTAATGGGCACGGGCCGGTCGGGGGATCAGCCCCAGCATTTT
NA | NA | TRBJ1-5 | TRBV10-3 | CAISDQGLAQHF | TGTGCCATCAGTGATCAGGGTTTGGCCCAGCATTTT
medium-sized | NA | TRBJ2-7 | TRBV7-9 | CASSPRTDYEQYF | TGTGCCAGCAGCCCGAGGACAGACTACGAGCAGTACTTC
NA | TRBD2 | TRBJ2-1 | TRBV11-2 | CASSLVGQRGPYNEQFF | TGTGCCAGCAGCTTAGTAGGTCAGCGGGGGCCCTACAATGAGCAGTTCTTC
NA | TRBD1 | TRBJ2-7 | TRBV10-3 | CAISAGGLTYEQYF | TGTGCCATCAGTGCAGGGGGCCTAACCTACGAGCAGTACTTC
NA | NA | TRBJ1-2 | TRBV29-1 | CSVGGGNYGYTF | TGCAGCGTTGGGGGGGGAAACTATGGCTACACCTTC
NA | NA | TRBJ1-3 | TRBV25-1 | CASSDPSRNTIYF | TGTGCCAGCAGTGATCCCTCCCGAAACACCATATATTTT
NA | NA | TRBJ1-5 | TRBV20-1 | CSAKQGGQPQHF | TGCAGTGCAAAACAGGGAGGACAGCCCCAGCATTTT
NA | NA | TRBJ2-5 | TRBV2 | CASSEEGGWTQYF | TGTGCCAGCAGTGAAGAGGGGGGTTGGACCCAGTACTTC
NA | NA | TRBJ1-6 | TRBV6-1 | CASSPVKDRSPLHF | TGTGCCAGCAGCCCCGTTAAGGATCGATCACCCCTCCACTTT
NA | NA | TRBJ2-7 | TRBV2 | CASSVGWSSYEQYF | TGTGCCAGCAGTGTGGGGTGGTCCTCCTACGAGCAGTACTTC
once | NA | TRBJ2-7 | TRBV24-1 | CATSVSGSYEQYF | TGTGCCACCAGTGTTTCAGGATCCTACGAGCAGTACTTC
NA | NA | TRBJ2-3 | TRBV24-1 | CATSGSLTDTQYF | TGTGCCACCAGCGGGAGTTTGACAGATACGCAGTATTTT
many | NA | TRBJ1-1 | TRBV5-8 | CASSFHTSHNTEAFF | TGTGCCAGCAGCTTCCATACTTCCCACAACACTGAAGCTTTCTTT
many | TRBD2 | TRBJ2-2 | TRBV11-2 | CASSHRDYNTGELFF | TGTGCCAGCAGCCACCGGGACTACAACACCGGGGAGCTGTTTTTT
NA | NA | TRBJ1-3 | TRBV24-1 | CATSDNSGNTIYF | TGTGCCACCAGTGATAACTCTGGAAACACCATATATTTT
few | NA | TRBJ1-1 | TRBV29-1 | CSVVFLNTEAFF | TGCAGCGTTGTATTCCTGAACACTGAAGCTTTCTTT
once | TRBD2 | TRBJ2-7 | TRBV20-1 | CSAKTSGPPYEQYF | TGCAGTGCCAAGACTAGCGGGCCACCCTACGAGCAGTACTTC
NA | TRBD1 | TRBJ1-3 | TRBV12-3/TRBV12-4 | CASSAGTGVNTIYF | TGTGCCAGCAGTGCCGGGACAGGGGTGAACACCATATATTTT
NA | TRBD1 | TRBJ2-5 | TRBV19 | CASSIEADRGSRETQYF | TGTGCCAGTAGTATAGAGGCGGACAGGGGTTCTCGGGAGACCCAGTACTTC
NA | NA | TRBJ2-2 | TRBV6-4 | CASSPGPSTGELFF | TGTGCCAGCAGTCCCGGACCATCCACCGGGGAGCTGTTTTTT
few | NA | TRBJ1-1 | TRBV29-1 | CSVQGMNTEAFF | TGCAGCGTCCAGGGGATGAACACTGAAGCTTTCTTT
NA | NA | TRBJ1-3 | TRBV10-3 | CASSYQTPNSGNTIYF | TGTGCCAGCAGTTACCAGACACCTAACTCTGGAAACACCATATATTTT
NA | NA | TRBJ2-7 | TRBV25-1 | CASSEFQGSGEQYF | TGTGCCAGCAGTGAATTCCAGGGTTCGGGGGAGCAGTACTTC
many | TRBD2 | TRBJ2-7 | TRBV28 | CASSHLTPSGEVYEQYF | TGTGCCAGCAGTCATCTTACTCCTAGCGGGGAGGTCTACGAGCAGTACTTC
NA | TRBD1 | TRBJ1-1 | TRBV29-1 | CSVIQGRSTEAFF | TGCAGCGTTATACAGGGGCGGAGCACTGAAGCTTTCTTT
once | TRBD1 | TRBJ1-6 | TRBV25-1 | CASRAPGQSSYNSPLHF | TGTGCCAGCAGAGCCCCGGGACAGAGCTCCTATAATTCACCCCTCCACTTT
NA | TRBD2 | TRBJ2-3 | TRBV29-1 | CSAARTSTFSDTQYF | TGCAGCGCCGCCCGGACTAGCACCTTCTCAGATACGCAGTATTTT
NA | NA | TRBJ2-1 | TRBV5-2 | CASNHVSTGTSGGAYNEQFF | TGTGCCAGCAACCATGTATCAACTGGGACTAGCGGGGGGGCTTACAATGAGCAGTTCTTC
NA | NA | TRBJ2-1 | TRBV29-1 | CSATPPYNEQFF | TGCAGCGCCACACCCCCCTACAATGAGCAGTTCTTC
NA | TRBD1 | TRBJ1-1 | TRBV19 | CASSLQGAAEAFF | TGTGCCAGTAGTTTACAGGGGGCCGCTGAAGCTTTCTTT